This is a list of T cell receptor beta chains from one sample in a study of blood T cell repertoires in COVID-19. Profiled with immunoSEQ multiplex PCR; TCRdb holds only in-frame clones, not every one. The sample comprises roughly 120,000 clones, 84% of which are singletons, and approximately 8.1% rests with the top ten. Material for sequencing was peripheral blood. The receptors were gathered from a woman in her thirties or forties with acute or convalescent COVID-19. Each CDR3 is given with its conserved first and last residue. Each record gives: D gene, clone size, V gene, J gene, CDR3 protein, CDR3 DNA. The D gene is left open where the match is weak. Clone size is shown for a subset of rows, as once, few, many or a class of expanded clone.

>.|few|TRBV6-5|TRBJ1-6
CASSYRQGNSPLHF
TGTGCCAGCAGTTACCGGCAGGGAAATTCACCCCTCCACTTT
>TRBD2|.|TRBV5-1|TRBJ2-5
CASSPSLAGGRETQYF
TGCGCCAGCAGCCCCTCACTAGCGGGGGGGCGGGAGACCCAGTACTTC
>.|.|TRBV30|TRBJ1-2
CAWSVTGTNGYTF
TGTGCCTGGAGCGTTACCGGGACAAATGGCTACACCTTC
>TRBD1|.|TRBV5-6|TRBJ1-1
CASSWDRAPEAFF
TGTGCCAGCAGCTGGGACAGGGCTCCTGAAGCTTTCTTT
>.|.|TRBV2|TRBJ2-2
CASSEAPTGYTGELFF
TGTGCCAGCAGTGAAGCACCCACAGGGTACACCGGGGAGCTGTTTTTT
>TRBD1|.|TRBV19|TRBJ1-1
CASKPDRRMNTEAFF
TGTGCCAGTAAACCGGACAGGCGAATGAACACTGAAGCTTTCTTT
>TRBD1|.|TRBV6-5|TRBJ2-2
CASSYSGGADTGELFF
TGTGCCAGCAGTTACTCAGGGGGCGCGGACACCGGGGAGCTGTTTTTT
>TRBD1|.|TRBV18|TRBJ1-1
CASSRQGRGNTEAFF
TGTGCCAGCTCACGACAGGGGAGAGGGAACACTGAAGCTTTCTTT
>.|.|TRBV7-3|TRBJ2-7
CASSADVGSDEQYF
TGTGCCAGCAGCGCAGATGTCGGGTCCGACGAGCAGTACTTC
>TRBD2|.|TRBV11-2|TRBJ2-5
CASRSTSGGEETQYF
TGTGCCAGCAGATCAACTAGCGGGGGGGAAGAGACCCAGTACTTC
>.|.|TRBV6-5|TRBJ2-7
CATWRGYEQYF
TGTGCCACCTGGAGGGGTTACGAGCAGTACTTC
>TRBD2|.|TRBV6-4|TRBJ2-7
CRTRGLGASEQYF
TGTCGGACCCGGGGACTAGGAGCAAGCGAGCAGTACTTC
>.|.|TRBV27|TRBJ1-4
CASRVGSGKEKLFF
TGTGCCAGCAGGGTAGGCTCAGGCAAGGAAAAACTGTTTTTT
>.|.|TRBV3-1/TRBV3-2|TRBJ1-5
CASSQDGQRFQPQHF
TGTGCCAGCAGCCAAGATGGACAGCGCTTTCAACCCCAGCATTTT
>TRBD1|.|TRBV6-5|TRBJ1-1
CASSRTGVVTEAFF
TGTGCCAGCAGTCGAACAGGGGTCGTCACTGAAGCTTTCTTT
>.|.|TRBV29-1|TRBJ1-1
CSSKRSKEAFF
TGCAGCTCAAAGAGGAGCAAGGAAGCTTTCTTT
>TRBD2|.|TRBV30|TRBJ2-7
CAGLTGLAGGRNSREQYF
TGTGCCGGACTTACGGGACTAGCGGGGGGGCGAAATTCTCGCGAGCAGTACTTC
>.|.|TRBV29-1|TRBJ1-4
CSVEGSATNEKLFF
TGCAGCGTTGAAGGATCGGCAACTAATGAAAAACTGTTTTTT
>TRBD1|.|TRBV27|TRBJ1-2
CASSLRQGARGYTF
TGTGCCAGCAGTTTGCGACAGGGGGCGAGGGGCTACACCTTC
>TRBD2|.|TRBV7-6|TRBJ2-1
CASSPRVAGSDEQFF
TGTGCCAGCAGCCCCCGGGTAGCGGGGAGCGATGAGCAGTTCTTC
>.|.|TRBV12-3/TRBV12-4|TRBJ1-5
CASTPGGNQPQHF
TGTGCCAGCACCCCCGGTGGCAATCAGCCCCAGCATTTT
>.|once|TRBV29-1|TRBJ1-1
CSVDSGRAATEAFF
TGCAGCGTTGATTCGGGCAGGGCGGCCACTGAAGCTTTCTTT